The 7 T cell receptor beta chains below all came from one sample that was sequenced in a study of blood T cell repertoires in COVID-19. Produced via immunoSEQ multiplex PCR; TCRdb's table is partial and in-frame only. Of 100,000 to 150,000 clones in the sample, around 90% were seen once. Sequences were obtained from peripheral blood. The source is a middle-aged man with COVID-19, enrolled during active disease.

The chain couples TRBV18 to TRBJ2-3; 10 nucleotides match TRBD2. The V and J ends lost 8 bases and 1 base, in that order; junction bases with no gene match: 3. The germline gives CDR1 KGHSH, CDR2 LQKENI. The CDR3 consists of 14 residues. CDR3 sequence: CASDLAGGTDTQYF. The CDR3 nucleotides are TGTGCCAGCGACCTAGCGGGAGGCACAGATACGCAGTATTTT.

Only one count was recorded for this clone. The chain combines TRBV28 with TRBJ1-4; a possible D gene is TRBD1 (6 bases). The CDR3 is 14 amino acids. Germline values: CDR1 MDHEN, CDR2 SYDVKM. Between the trimmed V and J ends, which lost 3 bases and 9 bases, there was a span of 14 bases. In DNA, the CDR3 is TGTGCCAGCAGTTTCGGGGGGGCCGATAAAAAACTGTTTTTT. Protein sequence: CASSFGGADKKLFF.

The chain uses TRBV28 and TRBJ2-5; maybe TRBD1 (6 bases). The germline V gene has CDR1 MDHEN and CDR2 SYDVKM. The V gene lost 3 bases and the J gene lost 2 bases, with 13 bases spanning the gap. This CDR3 is 15 amino acids long. The CDR3 region has the DNA TGTGCCAGCAGTTTCGACCCAGGGGCGCAAGAGACCCAGTACTTC. As protein: CASSFDPGAQETQYF.

The table lists this clone with a few counts. This rearrangement joins TRBV6-5 to TRBJ2-3, with 10 bases lining up with TRBD1. V was pared by 2 bases and J by 5 bases, with 1 base of the junction left unmatched. The CDR3 loop spans 14 amino acids. Germline values: CDR1 MNHEY, CDR2 SVGAGI. Written as DNA, the CDR3 is TGTGCCAGCAGTTACAGGGACAGGGGAGATACGCAGTATTTT. Its protein product is CASSYRDRGDTQYF.

V gene TRBV7-9 combines with J gene TRBJ2-7; 11 nucleotides match TRBD2. Germline V gene sequence: CDR1 SEHNR, CDR2 FQNEAQ (reference sequence). The CDR3 spans 19 residues. V gave up 1 base and J gave up 0 bases; unmatched junction bases: 11. The CDR3 loop is CASSLGVSGRAQSSYEQYF. The CDR3 DNA reads TGTGCCAGCAGCTTAGGAGTTAGCGGGAGGGCTCAGAGCTCCTACGAGCAGTACTTC.

J is TRBJ1-2 and V is TRBV7-6, with D perhaps matching TRBD1 (5 bases). Trimming shortened V by 2 bases and J by 4 bases, and 20 bases separated the two germline ends. The CDR3 runs 17 residues. In germline, CDR1 is SGHVS, CDR2 FNYEAQ. The CDR3 here is CASSLSDGIGEGYGYTF. DNA of the CDR3: TGTGCCAGCAGCTTAAGCGATGGGATAGGGGAGGGCTATGGCTACACCTTC.

The chain is built from TRBV6-1 and TRBJ2-5, with a tentative D call TRBD1 (6 bases). Looked up from germline, CDR1 is MNHNS and CDR2 is SASEGT. Trimming stripped 4 bases from V and 0 bases from J, with 15 bases between. The CDR3 has 16 residues. Here the CDR3 DNA reads TGTGCCAGCAGTGGTCGACAGGTCCTGTACCAAGAGACCCAGTACTTC. Amino acids: CASSGRQVLYQETQYF.